This TCR beta chain is drawn from a study of shared clonotypes between healthy human individuals. For this clone: The antigen is not known.

Using immunoSEQ multiplex PCR, the repertoire was profiled, and TCRdb retains in-frame clones only, with some absent. The repertoire holds about 600,000 clones, about 95% seen once, with 0.085% to 0.11% in the top ten. Positive CCR7 selection of CD45RO-negative cells yielded the naive CD8 cells, and terminally differentiated effector memory CD45RA+ cells were excluded. Study-wide findings and caveats: Sorted-subset sequencing, rarefaction showed, was incomplete despite large depth. Across subsets, estimated richness was generally greater for naive than for memory populations. Sequencing depth was predicted to influence how clonotypes are shared among donors. Sample collection involved blood only; tissue repertoires are likely different.

The length of the CDR3 is 15 residues. The ends lost 4 bases at V and 2 bases at J; junction bases unmatched: 7. Germline V gene data show CDR1 as MGHRA and CDR2 as YSYEKL. The receptor was derived from a woman between 25 and 40 years old in good health. This chain links TRBV4-1 with TRBJ2-5; TRBD1 agrees at 7 bases. Sequencing was carried out using naive CD8+ T cells sorted from blood. The chain's CDR3 is CASSPQRDRQETQYF. The CDR3 coding sequence is TGCGCCAGCAGCCCCCAGAGGGACAGACAAGAGACCCAGTACTTC.